The clone carrying this T cell receptor (beta chain) was observed many times. Its cognate antigen is unknown. Whole-study findings and limits: Whole repertoires were not studied in the larger cohort, only one V-J beta rearrangement.

Germline-derived CDR1 and CDR2 are LGHNA and YNFKEQ. The CDR3 is 15 residues long. Trimming took off 4 bases at V and 3 bases at J, with 16 bases between the two ends. Constant-region reverse primers amplified full-length variable regions, followed by semi-nested Nested Universal Primer A PCR. MiXCR, run by TCRdb on the 5' RACE reads, gives a single entry per CDR3 protein. Found here are under 35,000 distinct CDR3 sequences, around 22% of them singletons; the top ten hold around 4%. V usage is TRBV4-2 and J usage is TRBJ2-7; possible D gene TRBD2, 5 bases. The sequence was collected from a female donor with breast cancer. The source material was memory CD4+ T cells sorted from blood. Subset described: memory CD4+ T cells, CD4+CD45RO+CD25-. In DNA, the CDR3 is TGTGCCAGCAGCCCTAGGGCGGCGGGCGACTACGAGCAGTACTTC. The encoded protein is CASSPRAAGDYEQYF.